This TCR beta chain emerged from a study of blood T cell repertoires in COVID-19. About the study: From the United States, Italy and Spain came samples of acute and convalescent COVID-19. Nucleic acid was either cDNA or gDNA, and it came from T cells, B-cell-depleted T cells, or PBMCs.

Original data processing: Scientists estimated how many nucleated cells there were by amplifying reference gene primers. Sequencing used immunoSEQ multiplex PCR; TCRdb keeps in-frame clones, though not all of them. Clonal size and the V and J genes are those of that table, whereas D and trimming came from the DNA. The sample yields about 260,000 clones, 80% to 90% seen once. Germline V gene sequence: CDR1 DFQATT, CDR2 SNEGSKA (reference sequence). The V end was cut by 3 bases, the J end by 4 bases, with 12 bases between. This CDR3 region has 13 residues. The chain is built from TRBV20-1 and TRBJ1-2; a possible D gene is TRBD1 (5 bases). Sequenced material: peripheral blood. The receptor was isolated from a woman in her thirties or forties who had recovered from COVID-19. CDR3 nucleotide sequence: TGCAGTGCTAGTCTACAGGATCCCTATGGCTACACCTTC. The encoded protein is CSASLQDPYGYTF.